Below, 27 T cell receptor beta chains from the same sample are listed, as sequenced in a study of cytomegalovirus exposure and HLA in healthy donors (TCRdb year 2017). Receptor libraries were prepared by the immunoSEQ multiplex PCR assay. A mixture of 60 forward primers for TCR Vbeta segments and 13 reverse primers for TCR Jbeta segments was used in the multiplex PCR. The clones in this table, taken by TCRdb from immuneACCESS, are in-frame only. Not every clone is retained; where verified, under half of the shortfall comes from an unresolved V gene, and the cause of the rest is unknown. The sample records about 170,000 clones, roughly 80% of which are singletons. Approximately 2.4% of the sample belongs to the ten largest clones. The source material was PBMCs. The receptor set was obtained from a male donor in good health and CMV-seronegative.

The CDR3, as DNA: TGTGCCTGCAACTCCGGGACAGGGCGATTCTATAACTATGGCTACACCTTC. Its translation is CACNSGTGRFYNYGYTF. The chain joins TRBV30 to TRBJ1-2; 9 bases are shared with TRBD1. The germline V gene has CDR1 GTSNPN and CDR2 SVGIG (reference sequence). This CDR3 has 17 amino acids. V shed 6 bases, J shed 1 base, and the junction held 15 bases outside the gene matches.

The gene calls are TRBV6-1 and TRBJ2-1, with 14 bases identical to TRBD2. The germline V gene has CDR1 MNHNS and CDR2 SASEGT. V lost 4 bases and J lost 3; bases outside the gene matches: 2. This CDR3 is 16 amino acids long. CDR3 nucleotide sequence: TGTGCCAGCAGTGGGGGGACTAGCGGGGGCTACAATGAGCAGTTCTTC. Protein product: CASSGGTSGGYNEQFF.

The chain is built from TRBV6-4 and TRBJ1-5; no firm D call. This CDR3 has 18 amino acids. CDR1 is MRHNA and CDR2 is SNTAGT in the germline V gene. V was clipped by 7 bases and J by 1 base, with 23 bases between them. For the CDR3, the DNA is TGTGCCAGCATCGAACGGAATCGGGGTTCCGCAAGCAATCAGCCCCAGCATTTT. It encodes CASIERNRGSASNQPQHF.

The CDR3 here is CASSYSGNGVHYEQYF. CDR3 DNA sequence: TGTGCCAGCAGTTACTCGGGTAACGGGGTCCACTACGAGCAGTACTTC. The J gene is TRBJ2-7, the V gene TRBV6-5, with D possibly TRBD2 on 5 matching bases. V lost 0 bases, J lost 3 bases, and 15 bases lay in between. This CDR3 has 16 amino acids. Germline CDR1 reads MNHEY; CDR2 reads SVGAGI.

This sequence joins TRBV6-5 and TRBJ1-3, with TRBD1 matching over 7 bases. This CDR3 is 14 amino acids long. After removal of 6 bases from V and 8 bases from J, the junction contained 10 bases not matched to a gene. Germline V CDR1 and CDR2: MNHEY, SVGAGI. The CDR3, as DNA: TGTGCCAGCAGGGGACAGCCTTTGTTGGACACCATATATTTT. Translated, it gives CASRGQPLLDTIYF.

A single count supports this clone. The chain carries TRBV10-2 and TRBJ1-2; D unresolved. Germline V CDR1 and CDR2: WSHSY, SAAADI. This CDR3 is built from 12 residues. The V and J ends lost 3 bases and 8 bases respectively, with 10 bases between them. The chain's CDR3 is CASSDHRVGYTF. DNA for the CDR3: TGCGCCAGCAGTGACCATCGAGTGGGCTACACCTTC.

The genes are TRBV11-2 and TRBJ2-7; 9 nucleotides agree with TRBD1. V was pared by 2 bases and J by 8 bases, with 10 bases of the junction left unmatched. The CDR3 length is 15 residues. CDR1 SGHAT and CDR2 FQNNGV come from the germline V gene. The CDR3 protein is CASSLPGQGNHQQYF. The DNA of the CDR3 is TGTGCCAGCAGCTTACCGGGACAGGGCAATCATCAGCAGTACTTC.

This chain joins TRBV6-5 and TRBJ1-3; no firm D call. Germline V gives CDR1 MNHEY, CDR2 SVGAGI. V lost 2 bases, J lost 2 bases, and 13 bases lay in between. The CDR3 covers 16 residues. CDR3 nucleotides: TGTGCCAGCAGTTACCGAACAGCCGAACCTGGAAACACCATATATTTT. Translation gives CASSYRTAEPGNTIYF.

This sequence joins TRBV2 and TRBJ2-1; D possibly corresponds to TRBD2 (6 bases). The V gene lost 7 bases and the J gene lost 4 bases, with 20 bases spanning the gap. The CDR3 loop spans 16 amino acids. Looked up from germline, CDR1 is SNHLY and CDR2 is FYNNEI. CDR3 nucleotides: TGTGCCAGCAACGACAAACGGACTGGGGGGTACAATGAGCAGTTCTTC. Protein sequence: CASNDKRTGGYNEQFF.

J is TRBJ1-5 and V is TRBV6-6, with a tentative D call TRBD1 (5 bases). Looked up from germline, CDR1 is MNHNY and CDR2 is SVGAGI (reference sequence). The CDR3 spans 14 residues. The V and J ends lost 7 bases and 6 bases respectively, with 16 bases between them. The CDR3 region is CASTVGGDAQPQHF. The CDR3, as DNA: TGTGCCAGCACAGTGGGAGGGGACGCTCAGCCCCAGCATTTT.

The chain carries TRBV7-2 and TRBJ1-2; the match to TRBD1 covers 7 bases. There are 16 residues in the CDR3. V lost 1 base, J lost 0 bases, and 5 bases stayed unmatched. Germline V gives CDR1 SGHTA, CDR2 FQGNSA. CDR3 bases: TGTGCCAGCAGCTTAGGGACAGGTATTCCTAACTATGGCTACACCTTC. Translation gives CASSLGTGIPNYGYTF.

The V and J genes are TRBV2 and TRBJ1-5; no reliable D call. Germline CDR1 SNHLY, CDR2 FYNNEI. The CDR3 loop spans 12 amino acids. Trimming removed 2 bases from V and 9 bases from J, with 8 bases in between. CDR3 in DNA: TGTGCCAGCAGTGAAACGAGGCGGCCCCAGCATTTT. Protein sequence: CASSETRRPQHF.

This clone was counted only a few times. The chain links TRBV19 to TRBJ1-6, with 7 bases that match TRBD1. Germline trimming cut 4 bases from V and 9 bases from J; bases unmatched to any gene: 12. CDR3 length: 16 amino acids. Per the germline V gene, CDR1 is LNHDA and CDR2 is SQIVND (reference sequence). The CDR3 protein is CASSTTGFGGRSPLHF. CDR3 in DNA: TGTGCCAGTAGTACGACAGGGTTTGGGGGTCGTTCACCCCTCCACTTT.

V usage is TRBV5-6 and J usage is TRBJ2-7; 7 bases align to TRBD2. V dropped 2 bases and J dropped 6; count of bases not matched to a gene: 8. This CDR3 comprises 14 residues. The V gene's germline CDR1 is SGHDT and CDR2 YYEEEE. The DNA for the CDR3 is TGTGCCAGCAGCTTCGCAGGGAGGGTTGGCGAGCAGTACTTC. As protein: CASSFAGRVGEQYF.

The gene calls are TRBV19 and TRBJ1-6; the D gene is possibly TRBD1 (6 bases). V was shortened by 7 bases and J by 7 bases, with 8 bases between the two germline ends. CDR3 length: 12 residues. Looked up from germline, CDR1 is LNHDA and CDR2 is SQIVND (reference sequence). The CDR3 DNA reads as TGTGCCAGTAATACAGGGAATTCACCCCTCCACTTT. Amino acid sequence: CASNTGNSPLHF.

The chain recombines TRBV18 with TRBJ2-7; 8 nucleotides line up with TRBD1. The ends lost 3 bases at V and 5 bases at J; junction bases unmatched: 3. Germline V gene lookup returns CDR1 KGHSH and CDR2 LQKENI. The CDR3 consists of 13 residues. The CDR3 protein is CASSPTTGDEQYF. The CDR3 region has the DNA TGTGCCAGCTCACCTACGACAGGGGACGAGCAGTACTTC. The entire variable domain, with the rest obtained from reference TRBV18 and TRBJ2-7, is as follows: NAGVMQNPRHLVRRRGQEARLRCSPMKGHSHVYWYRQLPEEGLKFMVYLQKENIIDESGMPKERFSAEFPKEGPSILRIQQVVRGDSAAYFCASSPTTGDEQYFGPGTRLTVT.

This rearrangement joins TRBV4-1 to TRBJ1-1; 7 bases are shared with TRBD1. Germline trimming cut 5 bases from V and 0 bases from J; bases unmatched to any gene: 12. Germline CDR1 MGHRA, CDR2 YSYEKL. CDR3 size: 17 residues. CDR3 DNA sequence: TGCGCCAGCAGCGCAACCGGGACAGATTTTTTGAACACTGAAGCTTTCTTT. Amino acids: CASSATGTDFLNTEAFF.

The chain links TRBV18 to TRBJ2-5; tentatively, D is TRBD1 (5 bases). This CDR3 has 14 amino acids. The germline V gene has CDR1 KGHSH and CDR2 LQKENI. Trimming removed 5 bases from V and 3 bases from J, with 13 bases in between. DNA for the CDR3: TGTGCCAGCTCATCGACGACAGTTAAAGAGACCCAGTACTTC. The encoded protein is CASSSTTVKETQYF.

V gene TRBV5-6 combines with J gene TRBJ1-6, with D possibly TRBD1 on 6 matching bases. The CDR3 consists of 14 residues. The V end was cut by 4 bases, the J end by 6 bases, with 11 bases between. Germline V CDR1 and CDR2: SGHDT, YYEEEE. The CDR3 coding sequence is TGTGCCAGCAGCCAGGGGTTTGGTAATTCACCCCTCCACTTT. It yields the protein CASSQGFGNSPLHF.

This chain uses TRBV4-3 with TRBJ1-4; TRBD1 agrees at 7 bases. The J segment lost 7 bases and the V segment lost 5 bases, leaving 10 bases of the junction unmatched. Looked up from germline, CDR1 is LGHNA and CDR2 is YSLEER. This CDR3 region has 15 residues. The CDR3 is CASSSRQGHGEKLFF. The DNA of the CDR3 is TGCGCCAGCAGCTCTAGACAGGGTCACGGTGAAAAACTGTTTTTT.

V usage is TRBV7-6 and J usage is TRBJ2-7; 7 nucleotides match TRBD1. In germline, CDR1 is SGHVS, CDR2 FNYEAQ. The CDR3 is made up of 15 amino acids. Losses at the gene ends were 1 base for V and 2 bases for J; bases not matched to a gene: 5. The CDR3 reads CASSLVTGDTYEQYF. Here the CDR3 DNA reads TGTGCCAGCAGCTTAGTCACAGGGGATACCTACGAGCAGTACTTC.

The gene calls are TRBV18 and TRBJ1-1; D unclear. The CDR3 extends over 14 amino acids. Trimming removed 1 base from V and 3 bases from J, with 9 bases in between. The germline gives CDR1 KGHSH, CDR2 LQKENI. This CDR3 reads CASSPQEIDTEAFF. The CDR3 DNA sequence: TGTGCCAGCTCACCACAGGAGATTGACACTGAAGCTTTCTTT.

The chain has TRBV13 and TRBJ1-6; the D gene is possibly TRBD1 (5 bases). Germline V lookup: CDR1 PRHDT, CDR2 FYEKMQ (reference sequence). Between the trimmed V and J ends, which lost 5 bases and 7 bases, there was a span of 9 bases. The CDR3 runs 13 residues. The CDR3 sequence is CASSTRQNSPLHF. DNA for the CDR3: TGTGCCAGCAGCACCCGACAGAATTCACCCCTCCACTTT.

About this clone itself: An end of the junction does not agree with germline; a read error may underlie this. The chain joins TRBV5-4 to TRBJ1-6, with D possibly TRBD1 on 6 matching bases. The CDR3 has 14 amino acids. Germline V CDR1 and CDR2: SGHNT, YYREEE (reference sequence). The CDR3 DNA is TGTGCCAGCAGCTGGACAGTCGGTAATTCACCCCCCCACTTT. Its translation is CASSWTVGNSPPHF. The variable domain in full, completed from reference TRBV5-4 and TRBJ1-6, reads ETGVTQSPTHLIKTRGQQVTLRCSSQSGHNTVSWYQQALGQGPQFIFQYYREEENGRGNFPPRFSGLQFPNYSSELNVNALELDDSALYLCASSWTVGNSPPHFGNGTRLTVT.

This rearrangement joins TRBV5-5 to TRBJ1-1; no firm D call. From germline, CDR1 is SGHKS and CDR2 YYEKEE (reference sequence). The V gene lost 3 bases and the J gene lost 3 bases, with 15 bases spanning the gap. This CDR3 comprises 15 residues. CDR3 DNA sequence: TGTGCCAGCAGCTCAAGCGCCAGACTTGACACTGAAGCTTTCTTT. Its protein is CASSSSARLDTEAFF.

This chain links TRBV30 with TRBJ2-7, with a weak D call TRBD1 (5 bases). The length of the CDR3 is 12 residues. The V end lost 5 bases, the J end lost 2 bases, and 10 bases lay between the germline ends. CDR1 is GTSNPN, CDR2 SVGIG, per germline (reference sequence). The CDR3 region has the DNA TGTGCCTGGGATTTAGGGGCCTACGAGCAGTACTTC. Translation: CAWDLGAYEQYF.

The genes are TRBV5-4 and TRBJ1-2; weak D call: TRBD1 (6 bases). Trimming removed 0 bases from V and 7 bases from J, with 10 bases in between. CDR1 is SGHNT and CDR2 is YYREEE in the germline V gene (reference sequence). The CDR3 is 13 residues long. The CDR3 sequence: CASSLVGAGGYTF. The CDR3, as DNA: TGTGCCAGCAGCTTGGTGGGGGCGGGTGGCTACACCTTC.